This T cell receptor beta chain appears in the sequencing data of a study of blood T cell repertoires in COVID-19. Study overall: The United States, Italy and Spain were the sources of the acute and convalescent COVID-19 samples. The analysed material was cDNA or gDNA that came from T cells, B-cell-depleted T cells, or PBMCs.

Original processing methods: From reference gene primer amplification, estimates of nucleated cell counts were derived. Sequencing used immunoSEQ multiplex PCR; TCRdb keeps in-frame clones, though not all of them. V and J calls plus clone size are reproduced from that table; the DNA served to infer D and trimming. The sample has approximately 270,000 clones, 88% seen once. The V gene end was trimmed by 5 bases and the J gene end by 13 bases; junction bases not matched to a gene: 21. There are 18 residues in the CDR3. During active infection, Seattle patients enrolled and were then monitored through disease.

This chain uses TRBV5-3 with TRBJ2-2, with 12 bases identical to TRBD2. TRBV5-3 belongs to the ORF category, with a function that is uncertain. The specimen was peripheral blood. The sequence was collected from a woman aged 25 to 45 with COVID-19, enrolled during active disease. CDR3 bases: TGTGCCAGAAGATTCTGCCTAGCGGGAGGGCCGAGTATTTTATGGCTGTTTTTT. This encodes CARRFCLAGGPSILWLFF.